One T cell receptor (beta chain) is described in this entry. The data were obtained in a study of early T cells in non-severe SARS-CoV-2 infection. With 2 bases clipped from V and 4 bases from J, the junction kept 7 bases outside the gene matches. Germline values: CDR1 LNHDA, CDR2 SQIVND (reference sequence). The CDR3 runs to 15 residues. TCRdb redid the calling of the 5' RACE reads with MiXCR, one entry per CDR3 protein. The sample yields about 43,000 distinct CDR3 sequences, roughly a tenth seen once. The V gene is TRBV19, the J gene TRBJ1-2; 7 nucleotides align to TRBD1. The specimen was whole blood. This receptor was obtained from an adult who was a healthcare worker with PCR-confirmed SARS-CoV-2 infection or an uninfected control (not recorded which). CDR3 residues: CASSIPGQSIYGYTF. In DNA, the CDR3 is TGTGCCAGTAGTATACCGGGACAGAGCATCTATGGCTACACCTTC.